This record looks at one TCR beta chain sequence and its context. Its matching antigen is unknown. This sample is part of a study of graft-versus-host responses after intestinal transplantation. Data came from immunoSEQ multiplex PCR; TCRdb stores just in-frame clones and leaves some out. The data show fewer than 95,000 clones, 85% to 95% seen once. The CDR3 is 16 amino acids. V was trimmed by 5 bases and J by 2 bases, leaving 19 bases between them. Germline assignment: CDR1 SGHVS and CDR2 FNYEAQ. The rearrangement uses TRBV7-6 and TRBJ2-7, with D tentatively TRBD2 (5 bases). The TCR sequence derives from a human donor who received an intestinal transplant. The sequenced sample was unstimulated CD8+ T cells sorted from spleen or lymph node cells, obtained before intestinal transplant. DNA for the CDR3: TGTGCCAGCAGCCCCTTCCGGGATACAACCCCCTACGAGCAGTACTTC. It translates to CASSPFRDTTPYEQYF.